What follows is one T cell receptor beta chain and its context. This clonotype was seen repeatedly, ten times or more. This receptor's antigen is unknown. The record has no base qualities; no much larger clone is one base away. CDR1 is given as DFQATT and CDR2 as SNEGSKA, both from the germline V gene (reference sequence). Counted from cysteine to phenylalanine, this CDR3 has 13 amino acids. The only DNA kept is the CDR3, 39 bases in frame from the first base. The germline ends are 18 bases apart after V is trimmed by 8 bases and J by 5 bases. TCR libraries were constructed from approximately 360 ng RNA using the Immunoverse kit, and molecular barcoded adaptors covering alpha/delta and beta/gamma chains were employed. The same RNA used for transcriptome sequencing was used for TCR library preparation. An Illumina HiSeq 4000 with 2 x 150 cycles was used to sequence the TCR libraries. As for the original processing: With MiXCR, TCR reads were aligned to human V, D, J and C references and assembled into CDR3 clonotypes, with quality filtering and error correction included. Clonotype counts and gene usage diversity were analyzed with the tcR package in R. Raw mapping reads were checked after the RNA-seq reads had been mapped by STAR aligner version 2.5.3a onto the human GRCh37 genome. To test how sequencing depth affected the clonotypes detected, IR-seq fastq files were randomly downsampled with Seqtk 1.3. Using fastp at Q25 and MiXCR, TCRdb reprocessed the public reads and kept productive beta chains. When rows share a CDR3 protein, they turn into one entry using the most common DNA and genes. The V and J calls, along with clone size, are taken from TCRdb and not from the paper's own processing. Present in this sample are more than 100,000 distinct CDR3 sequences, 10% to 15% of which were seen just once. Roughly 11% of the sample comes from the top ten.

The data belong to a study of read filtering for tumor transcriptome and immune sequencing (dated by TCRdb to 2018 to 2021). Background for the entire study: The cohort consisted of over 16 male and 14 female patients, with a mean age of around 60 years and an age range of roughly 47 to 85. Under revised international staging, fewer than ten patients fell into R-ISS I, more than 15 into R-ISS II and about 7 into R-ISS III. Whole-transcriptome libraries were prepared with the TruSeq RNA Access Library Prep Kit after DNase treatment. Per sample, about 4.05 to 10.27 million TCR-region mapped reads were obtained with IR-seq, compared with only roughly 80 to 1273 with RNA-seq. TCR repertoires obtained by targeted immune repertoire sequencing and by bulk whole-transcriptome sequencing performed on the same bone marrow samples were compared. As a main aim, a read-filtering strategy for immune repertoire data was addressed, with the specific question being whether clonotypes supported by a single read should be removed.

Each patient had bone marrow sampled at the time of active disease. Ficoll-Hypaque density gradient centrifugation was used to isolate the bone marrow mononuclear cells. Myeloma plasma cells were removed and CD138-negative cells were obtained by negative selection following labeling with CD138 magnetic microbeads on a MACS separator. Flow cytometry with CD138 antibodies on an Attune NxT was used to check how pure the isolated cells were. Total RNA was extracted using TRIzol reagent and was quantified on a NanoDrop spectrophotometer. For each patient, the CD138-negative bone marrow sample underwent paired RNA-seq and IR-seq. The study at large found these results: Removing single-read clonotypes increased the correlation between IR-seq and RNA-seq shared clonotype proportions. Rather than purified T cells, the sorted CD138-negative fraction was a mixed bone marrow immune population. In IR-seq, about 82% of clonotypes but 3.5% to 4% of total reads were represented by single-read clonotypes, whereas in RNA-seq, 65% to 75% of clonotypes and roughly 44% of reads were represented by single-read clonotypes. Clonotypes were captured by IR-seq at much higher depth and more reliably than by RNA-seq, and smaller IR-seq throughput was sufficient for identification of most shared clonotypes.

This clonotype originated in a donor over 35 with multiple myeloma. The chain links TRBV20-1 with TRBJ2-5; the D region possibly corresponds to TRBD1 (5 bases align). Material: a population of CD138-negative cells sorted from bone marrow. In light of the paper, this sample's cell subset or site label describes: bone marrow mononuclear cells depleted of CD138+ plasma/myeloma cells by negative magnetic selection. The nucleotides read TGCAGTCTACAAGAAGCAGGGCAGGAGACCCAGTACTTC. This sequence encodes CSLQEAGQETQYF.